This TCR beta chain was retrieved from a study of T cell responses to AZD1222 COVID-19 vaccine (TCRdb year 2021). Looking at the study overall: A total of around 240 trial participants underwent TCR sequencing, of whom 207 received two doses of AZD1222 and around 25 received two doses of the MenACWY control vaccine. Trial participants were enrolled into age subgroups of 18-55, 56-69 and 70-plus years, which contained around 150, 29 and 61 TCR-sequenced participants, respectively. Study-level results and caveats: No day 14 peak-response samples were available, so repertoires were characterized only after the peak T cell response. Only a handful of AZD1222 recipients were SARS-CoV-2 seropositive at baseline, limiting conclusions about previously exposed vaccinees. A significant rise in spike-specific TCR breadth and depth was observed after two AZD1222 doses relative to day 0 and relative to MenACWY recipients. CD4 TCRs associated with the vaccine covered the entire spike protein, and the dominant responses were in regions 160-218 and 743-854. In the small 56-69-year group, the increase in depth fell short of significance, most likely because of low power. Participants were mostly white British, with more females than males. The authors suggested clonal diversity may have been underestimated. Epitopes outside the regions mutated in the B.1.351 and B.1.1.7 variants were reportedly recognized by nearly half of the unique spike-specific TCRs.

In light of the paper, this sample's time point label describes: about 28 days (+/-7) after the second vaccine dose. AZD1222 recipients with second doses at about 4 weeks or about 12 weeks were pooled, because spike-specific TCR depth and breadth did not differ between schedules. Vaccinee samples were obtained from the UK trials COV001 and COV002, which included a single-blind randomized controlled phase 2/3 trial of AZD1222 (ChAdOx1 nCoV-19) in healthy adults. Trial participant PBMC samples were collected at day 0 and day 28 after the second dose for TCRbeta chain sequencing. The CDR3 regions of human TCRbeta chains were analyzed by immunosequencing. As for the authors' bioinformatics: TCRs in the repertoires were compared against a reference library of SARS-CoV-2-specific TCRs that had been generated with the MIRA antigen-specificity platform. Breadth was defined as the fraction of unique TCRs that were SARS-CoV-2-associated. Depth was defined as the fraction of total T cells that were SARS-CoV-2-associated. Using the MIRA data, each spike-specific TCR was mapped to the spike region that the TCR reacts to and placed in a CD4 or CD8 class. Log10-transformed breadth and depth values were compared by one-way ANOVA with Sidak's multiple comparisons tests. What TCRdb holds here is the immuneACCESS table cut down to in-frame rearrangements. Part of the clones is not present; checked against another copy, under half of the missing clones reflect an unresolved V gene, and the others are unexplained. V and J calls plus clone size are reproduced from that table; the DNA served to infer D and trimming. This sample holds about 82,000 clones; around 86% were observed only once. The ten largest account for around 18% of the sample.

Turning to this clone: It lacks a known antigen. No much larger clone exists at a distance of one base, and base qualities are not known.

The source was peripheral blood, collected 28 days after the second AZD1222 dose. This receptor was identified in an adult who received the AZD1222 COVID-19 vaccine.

The CDR3 protein: CASRRTSGYQETQYF. Read as DNA, the sequence is TGTGCCAGCCGGAGAACTAGCGGTTATCAAGAGACCCAGTACTTC. Rearrangement joined TRBV7-3 to TRBJ2-5; 8 bases in between match TRBD2. The germline V gene supplies CDR1 SGHTA and CDR2 FQGTGA. The CDR3 contains 15 residues, cysteine and phenylalanine counted. Only the CDR3 DNA is retained, 45 bases long and in frame from the first base. The germline V and J ends show losses of 8 bases and 2 bases respectively, and no gene match explains 10 bases of the junction.